A selection of T cell receptor beta chains follows, all from one sample in a study of beta chain features in type 1 diabetes. Profiled with immunoSEQ multiplex PCR; TCRdb holds only in-frame clones, not every one. The sample has more than 250,000 clones, about a fifth seen once; the top ten hold approximately 0.029%. Source material: naive CD4+ T cells from blood. Receptors originate from a woman aged 40 to 50 with type 1 diabetes. Each CDR3 is given with its conserved first and last residue. Fields, in order: clone size, D gene, J gene, V gene, CDR3 protein, CDR3 DNA. D genes are given only for firm matches. Size values are once, few and many counts, or a class for expanded clones, and some rows have none.

clone_size: .; d_call: .; j_call: TRBJ2-3; v_call: TRBV5-6; cdr3_aa: CASTRQTNTDTQYF; cdr3_nt: TGTGCCAGCACCAGGCAGACTAACACAGATACGCAGTATTTT
clone_size: few; d_call: .; j_call: TRBJ1-1; v_call: TRBV14; cdr3_aa: CASSQDETVNTEAFF; cdr3_nt: TGTGCCAGCAGCCAAGATGAGACAGTGAACACTGAAGCTTTCTTT
clone_size: .; d_call: TRBD1; j_call: TRBJ1-2; v_call: TRBV4-3; cdr3_aa: CASSQGQGGNYGYTF; cdr3_nt: TGCGCCAGCAGCCAAGGACAGGGCGGCAACTATGGCTACACCTTC
clone_size: .; d_call: TRBD1; j_call: TRBJ1-2; v_call: TRBV4-2; cdr3_aa: CASSQGGTGSRGYTF; cdr3_nt: TGTGCCAGCAGCCAGGGAGGGACAGGGAGTCGTGGCTACACCTTC
clone_size: few; d_call: .; j_call: TRBJ2-7; v_call: TRBV14; cdr3_aa: CASSQGRISYEQYF; cdr3_nt: TGTGCCAGCAGCCAGGGGCGGATCTCCTACGAGCAGTACTTC
clone_size: few; d_call: .; j_call: TRBJ1-1; v_call: TRBV28; cdr3_aa: CASSSRPQVGAFF; cdr3_nt: TGTGCCAGCAGTTCCAGACCCCAGGTAGGAGCTTTCTTT
clone_size: .; d_call: TRBD2; j_call: TRBJ2-1; v_call: TRBV7-2; cdr3_aa: CASSYGLAGLYNEQFF; cdr3_nt: TGTGCCAGCAGCTACGGACTAGCGGGCCTCTACAATGAGCAGTTCTTC
clone_size: .; d_call: TRBD2; j_call: TRBJ2-3; v_call: TRBV27; cdr3_aa: CASRSGLAGTDTQYF; cdr3_nt: TGTGCCAGCAGATCGGGACTAGCGGGGACAGATACGCAGTATTTT
clone_size: .; d_call: TRBD1; j_call: TRBJ1-6; v_call: TRBV7-8; cdr3_aa: CASSSGFDGQGRGSPLHF; cdr3_nt: TGTGCCAGCAGCTCTGGCTTTGATGGACAGGGCCGGGGGTCACCCCTCCACTTT
clone_size: .; d_call: .; j_call: TRBJ2-6; v_call: TRBV9; cdr3_aa: CASSVDRVGANVLTF; cdr3_nt: TGTGCCAGCAGCGTAGACAGGGTTGGGGCCAACGTCCTGACTTTC
clone_size: .; d_call: .; j_call: TRBJ2-4; v_call: TRBV11-2; cdr3_aa: CASSLGQLGKNIQYF; cdr3_nt: TGTGCCAGCAGCTTAGGACAGCTAGGCAAAAACATTCAGTACTTC
clone_size: .; d_call: TRBD2; j_call: TRBJ2-3; v_call: TRBV5-4; cdr3_aa: CASSSGTSGSTDTQYF; cdr3_nt: TGTGCCAGCAGCTCCGGGACTAGCGGGAGTACAGATACGCAGTATTTT
clone_size: few; d_call: TRBD1; j_call: TRBJ1-5; v_call: TRBV4-3; cdr3_aa: CASSQDTGAQPQHF; cdr3_nt: TGCGCCAGCAGCCAAGATACAGGGGCACAGCCCCAGCATTTT
clone_size: few; d_call: TRBD1; j_call: TRBJ2-7; v_call: TRBV5-1; cdr3_aa: CASSSPGQEKYEQYF; cdr3_nt: TGCGCCAGCAGCTCACCGGGACAGGAGAAGTACGAGCAGTACTTC
clone_size: .; d_call: .; j_call: TRBJ2-3; v_call: TRBV30; cdr3_aa: CAWNVLDTDTQYF; cdr3_nt: TGTGCCTGGAATGTGTTAGACACAGATACGCAGTATTTT
clone_size: few; d_call: .; j_call: TRBJ2-3; v_call: TRBV30; cdr3_aa: CAWNIGTDTQYF; cdr3_nt: TGTGCCTGGAATATCGGCACAGATACGCAGTATTTT
clone_size: .; d_call: .; j_call: TRBJ1-2; v_call: TRBV15; cdr3_aa: CATSRDTGGPGYTF; cdr3_nt: TGTGCCACCAGCAGAGATACGGGGGGGCCCGGCTACACCTTC
clone_size: .; d_call: .; j_call: TRBJ2-1; v_call: TRBV29-1; cdr3_aa: CSARRLGEYNEQFF; cdr3_nt: TGCAGCGCCCGAAGGCTAGGGGAATACAATGAGCAGTTCTTC
clone_size: .; d_call: TRBD2; j_call: TRBJ2-4; v_call: TRBV11-1; cdr3_aa: CASSSTGTSKNIQYF; cdr3_nt: TGTGCCAGCAGTTCTACCGGGACTAGCAAAAACATTCAGTACTTC
clone_size: few; d_call: .; j_call: TRBJ1-5; v_call: TRBV30; cdr3_aa: CAWSLGQPQHF; cdr3_nt: TGTGCCTGGAGTCTCGGTCAGCCCCAGCATTTT
clone_size: few; d_call: .; j_call: TRBJ1-2; v_call: TRBV14; cdr3_aa: CASSQLTHGYTF; cdr3_nt: TGTGCCAGCAGCCAGCTAACCCATGGCTACACCTTC
clone_size: once; d_call: .; j_call: TRBJ1-2; v_call: TRBV4-1; cdr3_aa: CASSQDGGAGGHYGYTF; cdr3_nt: TGCGCCAGCAGCCAAGATGGGGGCGCTGGGGGCCACTATGGCTACACCTTC
clone_size: .; d_call: TRBD1; j_call: TRBJ1-1; v_call: TRBV29-1; cdr3_aa: CSVTGGSFAEAFF; cdr3_nt: TGCAGCGTAACAGGGGGTAGTTTCGCTGAAGCTTTCTTT
clone_size: .; d_call: .; j_call: TRBJ1-2; v_call: TRBV28; cdr3_aa: CASSSDRPLGYTF; cdr3_nt: TGTGCCAGCAGCTCCGACAGGCCCCTCGGCTACACCTTC
clone_size: few; d_call: TRBD1; j_call: TRBJ2-7; v_call: TRBV28; cdr3_aa: CASSPDRDYEQYF; cdr3_nt: TGTGCCAGCAGCCCCGACAGGGACTACGAGCAGTACTTC
clone_size: .; d_call: .; j_call: TRBJ2-1; v_call: TRBV4-1; cdr3_aa: CASSPPRGSSYNEQFF; cdr3_nt: TGCGCCAGCAGCCCCCCCAGGGGAAGCTCCTACAATGAGCAGTTCTTC
clone_size: few; d_call: .; j_call: TRBJ1-1; v_call: TRBV30; cdr3_aa: CAWAGQLNTEAFF; cdr3_nt: TGTGCCTGGGCCGGACAGCTGAACACTGAAGCTTTCTTT
clone_size: .; d_call: .; j_call: TRBJ2-5; v_call: TRBV18; cdr3_aa: CASSLGLYETQYF; cdr3_nt: TGTGCCAGCTCATTAGGACTATACGAGACCCAGTACTTC
clone_size: .; d_call: .; j_call: TRBJ1-5; v_call: TRBV19; cdr3_aa: CASVTDEDQPQHF; cdr3_nt: TGTGCCAGTGTCACAGACGAAGATCAGCCCCAGCATTTT
clone_size: .; d_call: .; j_call: TRBJ2-1; v_call: TRBV7-2; cdr3_aa: CASSQGLQMALIF; cdr3_nt: TGTGCCAGCAGTCAAGGACTGCAAATGGCGTTGATCTTC
clone_size: .; d_call: .; j_call: TRBJ1-1; v_call: TRBV2; cdr3_aa: CASKVREAFF; cdr3_nt: TGTGCCAGCAAAGTCAGGGAAGCTTTCTTT
clone_size: .; d_call: .; j_call: TRBJ1-1; v_call: TRBV30; cdr3_aa: CAWSHRLQSTEAFF; cdr3_nt: TGTGCCTGGAGCCATCGTTTACAGAGCACTGAAGCTTTCTTT
clone_size: few; d_call: .; j_call: TRBJ1-1; v_call: TRBV29-1; cdr3_aa: CSVVGGSGNTEAFF; cdr3_nt: TGCAGCGTTGTAGGAGGCAGCGGAAACACTGAAGCTTTCTTT
clone_size: few; d_call: .; j_call: TRBJ1-1; v_call: TRBV2; cdr3_aa: CASSLGVMNTEAFF; cdr3_nt: TGTGCCAGCAGCTTAGGGGTCATGAACACTGAAGCTTTCTTT
clone_size: once; d_call: .; j_call: TRBJ2-5; v_call: TRBV5-1; cdr3_aa: CASSLAEVPETQYF; cdr3_nt: TGCGCCAGCAGCTTGGCCGAGGTCCCGGAGACCCAGTACTTC
clone_size: .; d_call: TRBD2; j_call: TRBJ2-2; v_call: TRBV5-1; cdr3_aa: CASSRLAGEVGELFF; cdr3_nt: TGCGCCAGCAGCCGGCTAGCGGGAGAAGTCGGGGAGCTGTTTTTT
clone_size: .; d_call: TRBD1; j_call: TRBJ2-7; v_call: TRBV19; cdr3_aa: CASSIPGQDEQYF; cdr3_nt: TGTGCCAGTAGTATCCCCGGACAGGACGAGCAGTACTTC